The clone carrying this TCR beta chain has ten or more counts. The read ends 3 residues early relative to the CDR3; the germline J gene fills the gap. This sample stems from a study of T cell clonality in common variable immunodeficiency. TCRdb's copy holds only in-frame clones and misses some; the assay was immunoSEQ multiplex PCR. This sample shows 40,000 to 65,000 clones and no singletons; 3% to 3.5% rests with the ten largest. This CDR3 contains 15 residues. Per the germline V gene, CDR1 is SGHTA and CDR2 is FQGTGA. Trimming shortened V by 1 base and J by 3 bases, and 13 bases separated the two germline ends.

The chain links TRBV7-3 to TRBJ2-7, with D perhaps matching TRBD2 (5 bases). Material for sequencing was peripheral blood mononuclear cells. The receptor was isolated from a person between 18 and 75 years old in good health. The CDR3 sequence is CASSLNGGLLYEQYF. CDR3 DNA (partial): TGTGCCAGCAGCTTAAATGGAGGACTCCTCTACGAG.